The 20 T cell receptor beta chains listed next were all sequenced from one sample in a study of response to subunit inactivated influenza vaccine. TCRdb ran MiXCR on the RT-PCR reads and lists one entry per CDR3 protein. The profile shows over 300,000 distinct CDR3 sequences, 21% of them singletons. The sequenced sample was PBMCs from blood, obtained approximately 20 months after vaccination. These receptors were collected from a man aged 45 to 70 who received an inactivated influenza vaccine.

At least ten counts were recorded for this clonotype. This rearrangement joins TRBV28 to TRBJ2-1; 8 bases agree with TRBD2. This CDR3 comprises 15 residues. The V gene's germline CDR1 is MDHEN and CDR2 SYDVKM. The V segment lost 1 base and the J segment 15 bases; nucleotides outside the gene matches: 14. This chain's CDR3 is CASSLSARGAGGGFF. The CDR3 DNA is TGTGCCAGCAGTTTATCGGCCCGGGGTGCGGGAGGAGGGTTCTTC.

The sample holds a few counts of this clonotype. V is TRBV7-9 and J is TRBJ1-4; D not resolved. CDR1 is SEHNR and CDR2 is FQNEAQ in the germline V gene (reference sequence). Trimming cost V 5 bases and J 3 bases, with 10 bases left between them. CDR3 length: 14 amino acids. This chain's CDR3 is CASSRRGPNEKLFF. Here the CDR3 DNA reads TGTGCCAGCAGCCGTCGGGGTCCTAATGAAAAACTGTTTTTT.

This clonotype was seen a handful of times. The chain combines TRBV4-3 with TRBJ1-2; D might be TRBD1 (6 bases). Germline loops: CDR1 LGHNA, CDR2 YSLEER. V gave up 0 bases and J gave up 2 bases, with 10 bases separating them. The CDR3 has 15 residues. The CDR3 DNA follows: TGCGCCAGCAGCCAAGAGTCCAGGGGCAACTATGGCTACACCTTC. Its translation: CASSQESRGNYGYTF.

There are a few counts of this clonotype. This sequence joins TRBV20-1 and TRBJ2-2; D remains ambiguous. Germline V gives CDR1 DFQATT, CDR2 SNEGSKA (reference sequence). V shed 5 bases and J shed 7 bases, with 11 bases lying between them. The CDR3 runs 12 residues. The CDR3 region is CSASRPDGELFF. CDR3 DNA: TGCAGTGCTTCCCGCCCCGACGGGGAGCTGTTTTTT.

The table lists this clonotype with a few counts. The chain recombines TRBV4-3 with TRBJ1-4, with 7 bases lining up with TRBD1. The length of the CDR3 is 14 residues. V shed 3 bases, J shed 5 bases, and the junction held 3 bases outside the gene matches. Germline V gives CDR1 LGHNA, CDR2 YSLEER. CDR3 in DNA: TGCGCCAGCAGCCACAGGGGGGTAAATGAAAAACTGTTTTTT. Translating it yields CASSHRGVNEKLFF.

This clonotype was counted a few times. V is TRBV10-3 and J is TRBJ2-2; 9 bases are a match to TRBD2. The CDR3 is 16 residues long. Germline V gene sequence: CDR1 ENHRY, CDR2 SYGVKD. Trimming took 2 bases from V and 2 from J; bases not matched to a gene: 3. The CDR3 is CAISEVAGDNTGELFF. In DNA form, the CDR3 reads TGTGCCATCAGTGAGGTAGCGGGAGATAACACCGGGGAGCTGTTTTTT.

This clonotype has a count of ten or more. The chain has TRBV4-1 and TRBJ1-1; D remains ambiguous. The germline CDR1 and CDR2 sequences are MGHRA and YSYEKL. With 3 bases removed from V and 4 bases from J, the gap between germline ends came to 9 bases. The CDR3 runs to 13 residues. CDR3 sequence: CASSHTQSTEAFF. The CDR3 region has the DNA TGCGCCAGCAGCCACACACAGAGCACTGAAGCTTTCTTT.

This clonotype was seen a handful of times. The V call is TRBV11-2, the J call TRBJ2-7; 13 bases map to TRBD2. CDR1 is SGHAT and CDR2 is FQNNGV in the germline V gene. The CDR3 loop spans 14 amino acids. J lost 6 bases, V lost 5 bases, and 4 bases had no gene match. The CDR3 DNA follows: TGTGCCAGCAGCAAGGGACTAGCGGGACTCGAGCAGTACTTC. Translating gives CASSKGLAGLEQYF.

This clonotype was seen ten or more times. The chain is built from TRBV7-9 and TRBJ2-2; D is uncertain. Germline assignment: CDR1 SEHNR and CDR2 FQNEAQ (reference sequence). Trimming cost V 1 base and J 4 bases, with 1 base left between them. The CDR3 has 12 residues. In DNA, the CDR3 is TGTGCCAGCAGCTTAGTCACCGGGGAGCTGTTTTTT. It is translated as CASSLVTGELFF.

The chain has TRBV5-1 and TRBJ2-1; D uncertain. The CDR3 runs 12 residues. The V end lost 2 bases, the J end lost 9 bases, and 9 bases lay between the germline ends. Germline assignment: CDR1 SGHRS and CDR2 YFSETQ. CDR3 DNA sequence: TGCGCCAGCAGCTTCCCAGAGAGTGAGCAGTTCTTC. This sequence encodes CASSFPESEQFF.

The rearrangement joins TRBV3-1 to TRBJ2-3, with 13 bases matching TRBD2. The CDR3 is 16 amino acids. J was trimmed by 8 bases and V by 1 base; bases with no gene match: 6. CDR1 and CDR2 (germline): LGHDT, YNNKEL (reference sequence). The CDR3 loop reads CASSQVGLAGSGTQYF. CDR3 nucleotides: TGTGCCAGCAGCCAAGTGGGACTAGCGGGATCGGGTACGCAGTATTTT.

This clonotype has at least ten counts. The rearrangement links TRBV10-3 to TRBJ1-6, with D unclear. The V gene lost 0 bases and the J gene lost 10 bases, with 7 bases spanning the gap. The CDR3 is 13 amino acids. Germline V gives CDR1 ENHRY, CDR2 SYGVKD. The chain's CDR3 is CAISESRASPLHF. CDR3 coding DNA: TGTGCCATCAGTGAGTCAAGGGCCTCACCCCTCCACTTT.

The chain links TRBV12-3 or TRBV12-4 to TRBJ2-4, with 9 positions matching TRBD2. CDR3 length equals 13 residues. Trimming at V came to 3 bases and at J to 7 bases, leaving 1 base not matched to a gene. The CDR3 is CASSFGTSNIQYF. CDR3 DNA sequence: TGTGCCAGCAGTTTTGGGACTAGCAACATTCAGTACTTC.

This clonotype has only a few counts. The chain carries TRBV20-1 and TRBJ1-1, with D maybe TRBD1 (5 bases). The CDR3 loop spans 16 amino acids. V was trimmed by 0 bases and J by 4 bases, leaving 18 bases between them. Germline lookup yields CDR1 DFQATT and CDR2 SNEGSKA (reference sequence). In DNA, the CDR3 is TGCAGTGCTAGAGACCCTTTGAAACGGGACGGCACTGAAGCTTTCTTT. Translation gives CSARDPLKRDGTEAFF.

This clonotype was counted a few times. The gene calls are TRBV7-8 and TRBJ1-4, with D hard to call. Germline lookup yields CDR1 SGHVS and CDR2 FQNEAQ. Trimming shortened V by 5 bases and J by 2 bases, and 12 bases separated the two germline ends. The CDR3 extends over 15 amino acids. The CDR3 loop reads CASSPTGPTNEKLFF. CDR3 sequence (DNA): TGTGCCAGCAGCCCGACCGGGCCCACTAATGAAAAACTGTTTTTT.

This clonotype was recorded at least ten times. The chain couples TRBV29-1 to TRBJ1-5; D remains ambiguous. The V gene lost 4 bases and the J gene lost 0 bases, with 10 bases spanning the gap. The CDR3 length is 14 residues. The germline V gene has CDR1 SQVTM and CDR2 ANQGSEA. CDR3 sequence: CSVVLAYSNQPQHF. In DNA, the CDR3 is TGCAGCGTTGTTCTGGCGTATAGCAATCAGCCCCAGCATTTT. The full variable domain, rest sourced from reference TRBV29-1 and TRBJ1-5, is SAVISQKPSRDICQRGTSLTIQCQVDSQVTMMFWYRQQPGQSLTLIATANQGSEATYESGFVIDKFPISRPNLTFSTLTVSNMSPEDSSIYLCSVVLAYSNQPQHFGDGTRLSIL.

This clonotype has just a few counts. The rearrangement uses TRBV29-1 and TRBJ2-3, with 10 bases that match TRBD2. CDR1 and CDR2 (germline): SQVTM, ANQGSEA. This CDR3 is 16 amino acids long. V was pared by 1 base and J by 4 bases, with 8 bases of the junction left unmatched. CDR3 DNA sequence: TGCAGCGTTGAAGGCCTAGCGGGAGTTAGGCCAGATACGCAGTATTTT. Encoded protein: CSVEGLAGVRPDTQYF.

In its sample, this clonotype was seen a few times. The chain recombines TRBV12-3 or TRBV12-4 with TRBJ1-1; D not certain. The CDR3 covers 15 residues. Trimming removed 7 bases from V and 0 bases from J, with 15 bases in between. The CDR3 DNA reads TGTGCCAGCACTAATTATGGGAACCTGAACACTGAAGCTTTCTTT. Protein product: CASTNYGNLNTEAFF.

This clonotype was recorded a few times. The chain links TRBV12-3 or TRBV12-4 to TRBJ1-2; D is unclear. Trimming took 4 bases from V and 1 from J, leaving 10 bases between them. This CDR3 is 14 amino acids long. CDR3 DNA sequence: TGTGCCAGCAGTTCCTTGGGGAATAACTATGGCTACACCTTC. Translating it yields CASSSLGNNYGYTF.

J is TRBJ1-4 and V is TRBV20-1; 9 bases line up with TRBD1. J lost 4 bases, V lost 6 bases, and 12 bases had no gene match. The CDR3 extends over 16 amino acids. Germline V gene sequence: CDR1 DFQATT, CDR2 SNEGSKA (reference sequence). The CDR3, as DNA: TGCAGTGCGAAGGGACAGGGAGGGGATTTTAATGAAAAACTGTTTTTT. Its translation: CSAKGQGGDFNEKLFF.